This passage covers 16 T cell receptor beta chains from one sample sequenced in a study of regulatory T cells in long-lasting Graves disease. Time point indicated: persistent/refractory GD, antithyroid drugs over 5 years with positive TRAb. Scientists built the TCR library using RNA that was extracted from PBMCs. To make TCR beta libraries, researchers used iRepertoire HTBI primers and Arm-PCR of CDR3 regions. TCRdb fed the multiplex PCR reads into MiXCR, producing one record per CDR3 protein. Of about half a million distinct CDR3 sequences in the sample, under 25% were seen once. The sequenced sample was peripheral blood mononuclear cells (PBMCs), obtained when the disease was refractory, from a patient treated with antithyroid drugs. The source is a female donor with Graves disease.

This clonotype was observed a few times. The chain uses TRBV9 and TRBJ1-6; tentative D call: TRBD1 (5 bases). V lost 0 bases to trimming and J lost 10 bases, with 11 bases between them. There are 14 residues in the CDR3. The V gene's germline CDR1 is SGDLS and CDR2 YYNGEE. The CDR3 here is CASSVGRGDSPLHF. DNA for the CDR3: TGTGCCAGCAGCGTAGGCCGGGGGGACTCACCCCTCCACTTT.

CDR3 amino acids: CASSPDVGANVLTF. CDR3 bases: TGTGCCAGCAGCCCCGATGTGGGGGCCAACGTCCTGACTTTC. The rearrangement joins TRBV5-6 to TRBJ2-6, with no clear D. The CDR3 runs to 14 residues. CDR1 and CDR2 (germline): SGHDT, YYEEEE. Trimming stripped 4 bases from V and 4 bases from J, with 9 bases between.

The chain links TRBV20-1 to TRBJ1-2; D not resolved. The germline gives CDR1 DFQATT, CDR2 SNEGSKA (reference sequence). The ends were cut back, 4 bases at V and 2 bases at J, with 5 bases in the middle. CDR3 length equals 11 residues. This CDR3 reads CSATENYGYTF. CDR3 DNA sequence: TGCAGTGCTACGGAAAACTATGGCTACACCTTC.

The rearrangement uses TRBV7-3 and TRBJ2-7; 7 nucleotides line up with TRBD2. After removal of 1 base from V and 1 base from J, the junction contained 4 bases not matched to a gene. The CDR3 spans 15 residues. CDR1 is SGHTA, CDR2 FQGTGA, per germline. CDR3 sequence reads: CASSLMAGASYEQYF. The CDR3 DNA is TGTGCCAGCAGCTTAATGGCGGGAGCGTCCTACGAGCAGTACTTC.

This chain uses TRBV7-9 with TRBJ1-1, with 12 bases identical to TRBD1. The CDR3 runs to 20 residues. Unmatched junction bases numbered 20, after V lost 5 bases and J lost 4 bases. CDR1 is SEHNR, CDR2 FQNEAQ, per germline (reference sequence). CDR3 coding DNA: TGTGCCAGCAGCCCGAAGGGGGGACAGGGGGCGATGATTGTTATCACTGAAGCTTTCTTT. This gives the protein CASSPKGGQGAMIVITEAFF.

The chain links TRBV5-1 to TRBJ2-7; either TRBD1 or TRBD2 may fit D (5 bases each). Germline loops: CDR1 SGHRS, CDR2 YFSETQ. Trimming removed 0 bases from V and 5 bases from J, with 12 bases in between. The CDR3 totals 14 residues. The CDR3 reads CASSLGGTVHEQYF. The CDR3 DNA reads TGCGCCAGCAGCTTGGGGGGGACGGTACACGAGCAGTACTTC.

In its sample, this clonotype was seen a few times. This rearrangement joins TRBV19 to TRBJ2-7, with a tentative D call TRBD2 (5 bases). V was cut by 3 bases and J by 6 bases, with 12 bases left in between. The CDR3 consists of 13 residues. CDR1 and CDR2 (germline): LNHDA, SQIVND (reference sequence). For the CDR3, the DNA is TGTGCCAGTAGTATGGCGGGTGCGGGCGAGCAGTACTTC. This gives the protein CASSMAGAGEQYF.

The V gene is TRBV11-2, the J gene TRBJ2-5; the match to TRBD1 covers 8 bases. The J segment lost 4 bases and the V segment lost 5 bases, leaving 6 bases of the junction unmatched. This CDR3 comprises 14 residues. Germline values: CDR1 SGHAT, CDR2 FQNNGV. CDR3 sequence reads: CASSEGQVRETQYF. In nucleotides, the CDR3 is TGTGCCAGCAGCGAGGGACAGGTCCGAGAGACCCAGTACTTC.

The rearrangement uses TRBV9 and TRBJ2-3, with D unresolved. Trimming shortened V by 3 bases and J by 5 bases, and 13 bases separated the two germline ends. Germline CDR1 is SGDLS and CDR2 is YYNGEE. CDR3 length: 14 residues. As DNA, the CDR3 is TGTGCCAGCAGCGCCACCCATGGGCAAGATACGCAGTATTTT. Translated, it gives CASSATHGQDTQYF.

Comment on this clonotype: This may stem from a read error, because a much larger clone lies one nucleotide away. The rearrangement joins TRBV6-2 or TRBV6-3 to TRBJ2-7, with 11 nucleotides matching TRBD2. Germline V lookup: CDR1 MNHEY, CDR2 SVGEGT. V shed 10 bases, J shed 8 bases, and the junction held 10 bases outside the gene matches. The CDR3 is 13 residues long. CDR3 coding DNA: TGTGCCACCACTAGCGGGGGTGCATACAAGCAGTACTTC. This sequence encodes CATTSGGAYKQYF.

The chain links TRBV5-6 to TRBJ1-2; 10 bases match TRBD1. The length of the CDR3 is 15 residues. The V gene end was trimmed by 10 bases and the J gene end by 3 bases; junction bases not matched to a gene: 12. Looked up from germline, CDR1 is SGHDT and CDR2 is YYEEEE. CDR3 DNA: TGTGCCTGCGGCAAGGTGGACAGGGGGGACTATGGCTACACCTTC. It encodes CACGKVDRGDYGYTF.

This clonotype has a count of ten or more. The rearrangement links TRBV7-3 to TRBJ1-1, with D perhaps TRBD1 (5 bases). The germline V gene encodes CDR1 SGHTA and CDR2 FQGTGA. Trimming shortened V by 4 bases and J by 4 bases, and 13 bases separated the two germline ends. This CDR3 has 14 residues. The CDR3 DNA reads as TGTGCCAGCAGCTCGCAGGGTATCGGCACTGAAGCTTTCTTT. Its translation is CASSSQGIGTEAFF.

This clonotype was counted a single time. CDR3 bases: TGTGCCACCAGTGATTCCACGACAGGGTCCTTCCAAGCTTTCTTT. Translation: CATSDSTTGSFQAFF. The gene calls are TRBV24-1 and TRBJ1-1; 7 bases line up with TRBD1. V was clipped by 2 bases and J by 9 bases; unmatched bases: 11. Germline CDR1 is KGHDR and CDR2 is SFDVKD. This CDR3 region has 15 residues.

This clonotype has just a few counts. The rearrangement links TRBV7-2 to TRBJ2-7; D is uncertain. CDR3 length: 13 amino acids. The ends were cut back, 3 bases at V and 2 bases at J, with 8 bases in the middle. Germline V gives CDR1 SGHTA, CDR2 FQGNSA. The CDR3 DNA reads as TGTGCCAGCAGCTTCTCTGACCCCTACGAGCAGTACTTC. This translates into CASSFSDPYEQYF.

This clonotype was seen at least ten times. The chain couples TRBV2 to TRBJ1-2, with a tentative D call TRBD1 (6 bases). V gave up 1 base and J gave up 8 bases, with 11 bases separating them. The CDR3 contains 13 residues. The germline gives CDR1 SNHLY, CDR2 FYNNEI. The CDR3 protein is CASSEGAGEGYTF. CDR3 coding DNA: TGTGCCAGCAGTGAAGGGGCAGGGGAAGGCTACACCTTC.

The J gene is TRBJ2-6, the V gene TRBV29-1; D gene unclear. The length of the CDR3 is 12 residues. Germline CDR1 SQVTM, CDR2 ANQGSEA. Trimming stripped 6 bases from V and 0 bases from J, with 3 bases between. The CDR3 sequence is CSVISGANVLTF. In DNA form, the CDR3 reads TGCAGCGTGATCTCTGGGGCCAACGTCCTGACTTTC.